The 32 T cell receptor beta chains below come from one sample, sequenced in a study of blood T cell repertoires in COVID-19. The table came from immunoSEQ multiplex PCR; TCRdb's copy has only in-frame clones and leaves some out. Here the sample spans about 360,000 clones, roughly 77% being singletons. Sequencing used peripheral blood. Receptors were obtained from a human donor with acute or convalescent COVID-19. The donor label of this sample is uncertain.

Written as DNA, the CDR3 is TGTGCCACCAGCAGACTTAGAGGGACTAGCGGGAGGGTGAATGAGCAGTTCTTC. Its protein product is CATSRLRGTSGRVNEQFF. V gene TRBV15 combines with J gene TRBJ2-1; 16 nucleotides match TRBD2. The CDR3 covers 18 residues. After removal of 2 bases from V and 7 bases from J, the junction contained 8 bases not matched to a gene. CDR1 and CDR2 (germline): LNHNV, YYDKDF (reference sequence).

This clone has just one count. The V and J genes are TRBV29-1 and TRBJ1-2; maybe TRBD1 (6 bases). V was trimmed by 3 bases and J by 1 base, leaving 6 bases between them. Germline lookup yields CDR1 SQVTM and CDR2 ANQGSEA. The CDR3 covers 12 residues. The CDR3 DNA is TGCAGCGTTGACAGGGGTAACTATGGCTACACCTTC. This codes for CSVDRGNYGYTF.

To note about this clone: At one end the junction does not follow the germline gene, possibly because of a read error. The gene calls are TRBV24-1 and TRBJ2-2, with TRBD1 matching 7 bases. The CDR3 is 16 amino acids. Germline V gives CDR1 KGHDR, CDR2 SFDVKD. CDR3 sequence (DNA): TGTGCGACCAGGGCCACAGGGGCCTTCAACACCGGGGAGCTGTTTTTT. As protein: CATRATGAFNTGELFF.

V gene TRBV7-2 combines with J gene TRBJ1-2, with TRBD1 as a possible D gene (5 bases). V gave up 5 bases and J gave up 7 bases, with 20 bases separating them. Germline V lookup: CDR1 SGHTA, CDR2 FQGNSA. This CDR3 region has 15 residues. The CDR3 loop is CASSPRGAPTGGYTF. The CDR3 region has the DNA TGTGCCAGCAGCCCTAGGGGCGCCCCGACGGGTGGCTACACCTTC.

The chain recombines TRBV9 with TRBJ2-5; 9 bases are shared with TRBD2. Germline lookup yields CDR1 SGDLS and CDR2 YYNGEE. V was clipped by 3 bases and J by 2 bases; unmatched bases: 8. The length of the CDR3 is 16 residues. CDR3 sequence reads: CASSEGTSTGQETQYF. As DNA, the CDR3 is TGTGCCAGCAGCGAGGGGACTAGCACAGGGCAAGAGACCCAGTACTTC. Combining the CDR3 with reference TRBV9 and TRBJ2-5 gives the whole variable domain DSGVTQTPKHLITATGQRVTLRCSPRSGDLSVYWYQQSLDQGLQFLIQYYNGEERAKGNILERFSAQQFPDLHSELNLSSLELGDSALYFCASSEGTSTGQETQYFGPGTRLLVL.

This clone was seen a single time. The rearrangement links TRBV28 to TRBJ2-7; D is unresolved. The CDR3 runs 14 residues. Trimming cost V 6 bases and J 1 base, with 13 bases left between them. Germline CDR1 is MDHEN and CDR2 is SYDVKM. The CDR3 region is CASSLLQASYEQYF. The CDR3 DNA is TGTGCCAGCAGCCTTCTTCAGGCATCCTACGAGCAGTACTTC.

V and J are TRBV6-5 and TRBJ1-2; TRBD1 agrees at 8 bases. V was pared by 7 bases and J by 8 bases, with 9 bases of the junction left unmatched. The CDR3 spans 13 residues. CDR1 and CDR2 (germline): MNHEY, SVGAGI. The CDR3 region has the DNA TGTGCCAGCACCTCAGGCAGGGGGCGAGGCTACACCTTC. Its translation: CASTSGRGRGYTF.

The CDR3: CASSQGLSAGGGPTDTQYF. CDR3 in DNA: TGTGCCAGCAGCCAAGGGCTGAGTGCGGGGGGGGGCCCCACAGATACGCAGTATTTT. The chain is built from TRBV4-2 and TRBJ2-3, with TRBD2 matching over 9 bases. Germline V gene sequence: CDR1 LGHNA, CDR2 YNFKEQ. This CDR3 spans 19 amino acids. V dropped 1 base and J dropped 2; count of bases not matched to a gene: 13.

The gene calls are TRBV19 and TRBJ1-1; D unresolved. The CDR3 is 13 residues long. Trimming stripped 4 bases from V and 4 bases from J, with 10 bases between. Germline CDR1 is LNHDA and CDR2 is SQIVND (reference sequence). Here the CDR3 DNA reads TGTGCCAGTAGTAGAGGTAGGCCCACTGAAGCTTTCTTT. Its translation is CASSRGRPTEAFF.

J is TRBJ2-1 and V is TRBV30; 10 nucleotides align to TRBD2. Germline CDR1 is GTSNPN and CDR2 is SVGIG (reference sequence). V shed 2 bases, J shed 3 bases, and the junction held 7 bases outside the gene matches. The CDR3 spans 16 residues. The chain's CDR3 is CAWSFRTSGDYNEQFF. CDR3 DNA sequence: TGTGCCTGGAGTTTTCGGACTAGCGGAGACTACAATGAGCAGTTCTTC.

The chain combines TRBV10-3 with TRBJ1-2; 10 bases agree with TRBD1. The CDR3 sequence is 14 residues long. Germline CDR1 and CDR2: ENHRY and SYGVKD. V was pared by 4 bases and J by 6 bases, with 5 bases of the junction left unmatched. CDR3 region: CAISVGTGDNGYTF. CDR3 coding DNA: TGTGCCATCAGTGTCGGGACAGGGGATAATGGCTACACCTTC.

This rearrangement joins TRBV6-5 to TRBJ1-1; D call uncertain. V was pared by 6 bases and J by 1 base, with 9 bases between. The CDR3 is made up of 13 amino acids. Germline V gives CDR1 MNHEY, CDR2 SVGAGI. The CDR3 DNA reads TGTGCCAGCAGGACATCATCGAACACTGAAGCTTTCTTT. Translating gives CASRTSSNTEAFF.

The chain recombines TRBV28 with TRBJ1-2, with D possibly being TRBD1 (5 bases). This CDR3 is built from 15 residues. Germline V CDR1 and CDR2: MDHEN, SYDVKM. The ends were cut back, 1 base at V and 2 bases at J, with 11 bases in the middle. The CDR3 protein is CASSLSGGENYGYTF. CDR3 in DNA: TGTGCCAGCAGTTTATCGGGGGGGGAAAACTATGGCTACACCTTC.

This chain joins TRBV4-2 and TRBJ2-1; no definite D call. V was trimmed by 4 bases and J by 6 bases, leaving 16 bases between them. This CDR3 comprises 15 residues. Germline V CDR1 and CDR2: LGHNA, YNFKEQ. The DNA of the CDR3 is TGTGCCAGCAGCCTCCTTTTAGGCGGTGCCAATGAGCAGTTCTTC. This translates into CASSLLLGGANEQFF.

The chain recombines TRBV5-6 with TRBJ2-6; 11 bases align to TRBD2. V trimming: 4 bases; J trimming: 0 bases; junction bases outside the gene matches: 6. The CDR3 consists of 18 residues. Germline V lookup: CDR1 SGHDT, CDR2 YYEEEE. This CDR3 reads CASSTLAGVPSGANVLTF. The CDR3 DNA reads as TGTGCCAGCAGCACACTAGCGGGAGTGCCCTCTGGGGCCAACGTCCTGACTTTC. The variable domain in full, completed from reference TRBV5-6 and TRBJ2-6, reads DAGVTQSPTHLIKTRGQQVTLRCSPKSGHDTVSWYQQALGQGPQFIFQYYEEEERQRGNFPDRFSGHQFPNYSSELNVNALLLGDSALYLCASSTLAGVPSGANVLTFGAGSRLTVL.

This chain joins TRBV4-1 and TRBJ1-2; maybe TRBD1 (6 bases). CDR1 and CDR2 (germline): MGHRA, YSYEKL. This CDR3 has 14 residues. Between the trimmed V and J ends, which lost 3 bases and 6 bases, there was a span of 14 bases. CDR3: CASSQIGTSDGYTF. Here the CDR3 DNA reads TGCGCCAGCAGCCAGATCGGGACAAGCGATGGCTACACCTTC.

V usage is TRBV11-3 and J usage is TRBJ2-2; 9 nucleotides agree with TRBD1. V lost 5 bases and J lost 2; bases outside the gene matches: 3. CDR3 length: 15 residues. Germline V gives CDR1 SGHNT, CDR2 YENEEA. This CDR3 reads CASSRTGVNTGELFF. CDR3 nucleotides: TGTGCCAGCAGCCGGACAGGGGTTAACACCGGGGAGCTGTTTTTT.

This rearrangement joins TRBV5-5 to TRBJ2-7; D uncertain. V was trimmed by 0 bases and J by 1 base, leaving 5 bases between them. The germline V gene has CDR1 SGHKS and CDR2 YYEKEE (reference sequence). This CDR3 comprises 13 residues. CDR3 sequence: CASSLELSYEQYF. CDR3 in DNA: TGTGCCAGCAGCTTGGAACTTTCCTACGAGCAGTACTTC.

The rearrangement uses TRBV5-1 and TRBJ2-7; 10 bases agree with TRBD1. The CDR3 contains 15 residues. CDR1 and CDR2 from the germline V gene are SGHRS and YFSETQ. V was clipped by 0 bases and J by 4 bases; unmatched bases: 4. CDR3 sequence: CASSLDGTGVYEQYF. The CDR3 DNA reads as TGCGCCAGCAGCTTGGACGGGACAGGGGTATACGAGCAGTACTTC.

The genes are TRBV30 and TRBJ2-1, with TRBD1 as a possible D gene (5 bases). The germline V and J ends were trimmed by 1 base and 4 bases, with 8 bases remaining between them. CDR1 GTSNPN and CDR2 SVGIG come from the germline V gene (reference sequence). The CDR3 spans 13 residues. The CDR3 DNA sequence: TGTGCCTGGAGTGAGACAGTATACAATGAGCAGTTCTTC. It is translated as CAWSETVYNEQFF.

The sample holds one count of this clone. This chain uses TRBV6-5 with TRBJ1-6; possibly TRBD1 for D (6 bases). Per the germline V gene, CDR1 is MNHEY and CDR2 is SVGAGI. The CDR3 spans 14 residues. The ends were cut back, 2 bases at V and 14 bases at J, with 16 bases in the middle. The CDR3 sequence: CASSYGQGPISLHF. CDR3 DNA: TGTGCCAGCAGTTACGGGCAGGGGCCGATCTCCCTCCACTTT.

The rearrangement joins TRBV5-1 to TRBJ2-1; the match to TRBD1 covers 9 bases. The CDR3 totals 12 residues. Germline V gives CDR1 SGHRS, CDR2 YFSETQ. The ends lost 0 bases at V and 13 bases at J; junction bases unmatched: 2. This CDR3 is CASSLGQGGQFF. The CDR3 region has the DNA TGCGCCAGCAGCTTGGGACAGGGGGGTCAGTTCTTC.

The chain uses TRBV27 and TRBJ2-3; tentative D call: TRBD1 (5 bases). CDR1 is MNHEY and CDR2 is SMNVEV in the germline V gene (reference sequence). The CDR3 length is 14 residues. V lost 2 bases, J lost 4 bases, and 10 bases lay in between. CDR3: CASSLLTDADTQYF. The CDR3 DNA follows: TGTGCCAGCAGTTTACTGACAGATGCAGATACGCAGTATTTT.

The rearrangement uses TRBV18 and TRBJ1-1, with unresolved D. Germline V gene lookup returns CDR1 KGHSH and CDR2 LQKENI. V shed 0 bases and J shed 3 bases, with 8 bases lying between them. The CDR3 extends over 14 amino acids. In nucleotides, the CDR3 is TGTGCCAGCTCACCACCTCCTGGCCACACTGAAGCTTTCTTT. Residues: CASSPPPGHTEAFF.

The chain links TRBV18 to TRBJ1-1; 8 bases are a match to TRBD1. There are 16 residues in the CDR3. Trimming took 0 bases from V and 4 from J; bases not matched to a gene: 7. The germline V gene encodes CDR1 KGHSH and CDR2 LQKENI. The CDR3 coding sequence is TGTGCCAGCTCACCACCGGGTGCCAGGGGGCCCACTGAAGCTTTCTTT. Protein product: CASSPPGARGPTEAFF.

CDR3 sequence: CATWSDRDSYNEKLFF. The CDR3 DNA follows: TGTGCCACCTGGAGTGACCGGGACTCCTATAATGAAAAACTGTTTTTT. The chain links TRBV24-1 to TRBJ1-4; D may be TRBD1 (5 bases). The V end was cut by 9 bases, the J end by 4 bases, with 20 bases between. This CDR3 contains 16 residues. Germline values: CDR1 KGHDR, CDR2 SFDVKD.

J is TRBJ1-3 and V is TRBV7-2; D remains ambiguous. CDR1 is SGHTA and CDR2 is FQGNSA in the germline V gene. The length of the CDR3 is 16 residues. The V end was cut by 4 bases, the J end by 2 bases, with 15 bases between. This chain's CDR3 is CASSSPYRETGNTIYF. The DNA for the CDR3 is TGTGCCAGCAGCTCCCCTTATCGGGAGACTGGAAACACCATATATTTT.

The CDR3 sequence: CASSDHRRRNEAFF. CDR3 DNA: TGTGCCAGCAGTGATCACAGGCGGCGAAATGAAGCTTTCTTT. This sequence joins TRBV2 and TRBJ1-1, with D tentatively TRBD1 (5 bases). In germline, CDR1 is SNHLY, CDR2 FYNNEI. Between the trimmed V and J ends, which lost 3 bases and 7 bases, there was a span of 15 bases. CDR3 size: 14 residues.

This clone was seen more than once but under ten times. The rearrangement joins TRBV19 to TRBJ1-6, with D maybe TRBD1 (6 bases). The V gene's germline CDR1 is LNHDA and CDR2 SQIVND (reference sequence). The CDR3 has 14 residues. V lost 7 bases and J lost 8, with 15 bases in between. The CDR3 is CASTTTGAHSPLHF. CDR3 nucleotide sequence: TGTGCCAGTACCACGACAGGAGCACATTCACCCCTCCACTTT.

The rearrangement uses TRBV24-1 and TRBJ1-1; unclear D gene. In germline, CDR1 is KGHDR, CDR2 SFDVKD. CDR3 length: 19 amino acids. The V gene lost 4 bases and the J gene lost 3 bases, with 26 bases spanning the gap. CDR3 nucleotide sequence: TGTGCCACCAGTGACCCTAGTGGAGCTACGATGAGTGGGTACACTGAAGCTTTCTTT. This gives the protein CATSDPSGATMSGYTEAFF.

This chain links TRBV7-9 with TRBJ2-1; D is possibly TRBD2 (7 bases). CDR1 is SEHNR and CDR2 is FQNEAQ in the germline V gene (reference sequence). The CDR3 extends over 16 amino acids. The V and J ends lost 5 bases and 6 bases respectively, with 20 bases between them. CDR3 bases: TGTGCCAGCAGCCTAACCGGGGGCGGCGGGAGCAATGAGCAGTTCTTC. As protein: CASSLTGGGGSNEQFF.

The chain has TRBV10-3 and TRBJ2-1; TRBD2 aligns across 13 bases. From germline, CDR1 is ENHRY and CDR2 SYGVKD. The CDR3 runs to 16 residues. Losses at the gene ends were 7 bases for V and 9 bases for J; bases not matched to a gene: 12. CDR3 in amino acids: CAITNPTSGRVGEQFF. CDR3 bases: TGTGCCATCACCAACCCAACTAGCGGGAGGGTAGGTGAGCAGTTCTTC.